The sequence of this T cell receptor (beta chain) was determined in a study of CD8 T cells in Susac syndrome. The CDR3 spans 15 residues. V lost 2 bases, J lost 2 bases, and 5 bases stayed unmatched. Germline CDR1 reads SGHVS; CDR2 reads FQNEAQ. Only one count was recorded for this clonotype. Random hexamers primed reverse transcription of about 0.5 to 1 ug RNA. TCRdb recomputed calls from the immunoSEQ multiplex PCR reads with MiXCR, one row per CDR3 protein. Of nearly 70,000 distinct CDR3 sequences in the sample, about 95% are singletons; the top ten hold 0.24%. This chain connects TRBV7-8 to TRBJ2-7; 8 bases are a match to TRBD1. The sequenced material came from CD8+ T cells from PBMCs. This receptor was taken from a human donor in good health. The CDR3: CASSLYRDRTYEQYF. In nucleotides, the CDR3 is TGTGCCAGCAGCTTATATCGGGACAGGACCTACGAGCAGTACTTC.